This TCR beta chain emerged from a study of Ad26.COV2.S vaccination and SARS-CoV-2 variants. Treatment denoted: roughly 19 received Ad26.COV2.S at low or high dose, single or two shots; a few received placebo; per-sample allocation not given. Collection of samples fell on day 63 after the first vaccine or placebo injection. Unmatched junction bases numbered 3, after V lost 5 bases and J lost 2 bases. Per the germline V gene, CDR1 is SEHNR and CDR2 is FQNEAQ (reference sequence). The CDR3 consists of 13 residues. Produced via immunoSEQ multiplex PCR; TCRdb's table is partial and in-frame only. Among 430,000 or so clones listed, 80% to 95% were seen once.

The rearrangement joins TRBV7-9 to TRBJ2-7, with 7 bases matching TRBD1. The receptor was isolated from a person between 18 and 65 years old who received the Ad26.COV2.S COVID-19 vaccine or a placebo. The input for sequencing was peripheral blood, taken in a trial of Ad26.COV2.S vaccine versus placebo. CDR3 amino acids: CASSATGAYEQYF. In DNA form, the CDR3 reads TGTGCCAGCAGCGCTACAGGGGCCTACGAGCAGTACTTC.